One sample yielded the 18 T cell receptor beta chains listed below, sequenced in a study of blood T cells in healthy people across ages. Sample-barcoded 5' priming and a J-beta primer mix drove a second PCR of roughly 6 to 12 cycles. TCRdb processed the 5' RACE reads anew with MiXCR; each CDR3 protein has one entry. The sample has just over 1 million distinct CDR3 sequences, 35% to 50% seen once; the top ten hold about 19%. The material sequenced was blood. The receptors were gathered from an older woman in good health.

This clonotype was seen a handful of times. The chain carries TRBV11-1 and TRBJ2-7; no clear D gene. CDR1 and CDR2 (germline): SGHAT, FQDESV (reference sequence). There are 15 residues in the CDR3. The ends were cut back, 3 bases at V and 0 bases at J, with 12 bases in the middle. The CDR3 bases are TGTGCCAGCAGCTTGGAAAGGGCTGACTCCTACGAGCAGTACTTC. Translation: CASSLERADSYEQYF.

In this sample, this clonotype turned up many times. The chain combines TRBV20-1 with TRBJ2-1; TRBD2 matches at 7 bases. The germline gives CDR1 DFQATT, CDR2 SNEGSKA (reference sequence). The CDR3 is made up of 13 amino acids. V trimming: 6 bases; J trimming: 7 bases; junction bases outside the gene matches: 9. The CDR3 DNA follows: TGCAGTGCGGGGGGGGAGTTTGGGAATGAGCAGTTCTTC. It translates to CSAGGEFGNEQFF.

This clonotype showed up just a few times. This sequence joins TRBV4-3 and TRBJ2-7; D may be TRBD1 (6 bases). CDR1 LGHNA and CDR2 YSLEER come from the germline V gene. V was pared by 3 bases and J by 3 bases, with 15 bases between. CDR3 length equals 15 residues. This CDR3 reads CASSQNRAPIYEQYF. In DNA, the CDR3 is TGCGCCAGCAGCCAGAACAGGGCACCTATCTACGAGCAGTACTTC.

This clonotype was detected ten times or more. Germline is not matched at one junction end, which may reflect a read error. V gene TRBV5-1 combines with J gene TRBJ2-5, with 13 bases that match TRBD2. This CDR3 contains 15 residues. The germline V gene encodes CDR1 SGHRS and CDR2 YFSETQ. In DNA, the CDR3 is TGTGCCAGCAGCAGGACTAGCGGGAGTGGAGAGACCCAGTACTTC. This sequence encodes CASSRTSGSGETQYF. The whole variable domain, filled in from reference TRBV5-1 and TRBJ2-5, reads KAGVTQTPRYLIKTRGQQVTLSCSPISGHRSVSWYQQTPGQGLQFLFEYFSETQRNKGNFPGRFSGRQFSNSRSEMNVSTLELGDSALYLCASSRTSGSGETQYFGPGTRLLVL.

This clonotype was observed a handful of times. The CDR3 loop is CASSPQGIDEQYF. CDR3 DNA sequence: TGTGCCAGCTCACCCCAGGGGATCGACGAGCAGTACTTC. V gene TRBV18 combines with J gene TRBJ2-7; maybe TRBD1 (6 bases). V was cut by 3 bases and J by 5 bases, with 11 bases left in between. CDR3 length: 13 amino acids. CDR1 is KGHSH and CDR2 is LQKENI in the germline V gene.

The rearrangement joins TRBV12-3 or TRBV12-4 to TRBJ2-3; D is unresolved. Trimming removed 3 bases from V and 0 bases from J, with 16 bases in between. The CDR3 covers 17 residues. As DNA, the CDR3 is TGTGCCAGCAGTTTGGGCTCAGCGCGTTGGAGCACAGATACGCAGTATTTT. Residues: CASSLGSARWSTDTQYF.

The chain couples TRBV12-3 or TRBV12-4 to TRBJ2-1, with a weak D call TRBD2 (6 bases). The germline V and J ends were trimmed by 2 bases and 7 bases, with 15 bases remaining between them. There are 15 residues in the CDR3. In DNA, the CDR3 is TGTGCCAGCAGTTTATTACACGGGACTTCAAATGAGCAGTTCTTC. Translating it yields CASSLLHGTSNEQFF.

The chain joins TRBV7-8 to TRBJ2-3; TRBD1 agrees at 7 bases. With 5 bases clipped from V and 6 bases from J, the junction kept 14 bases outside the gene matches. Germline V lookup: CDR1 SGHVS, CDR2 FQNEAQ. The CDR3 runs to 16 residues. CDR3 residues: CASSATWTGPGDTQYF. The CDR3 nucleotides are TGTGCCAGCAGCGCTACCTGGACAGGACCGGGGGATACGCAGTATTTT.

This clonotype occurred a few times. The chain carries TRBV9 and TRBJ2-4; TRBD1 matches at 9 bases. The tail of the sequence fits TRBJ2-7 better, so the J call may be wrong. Germline-derived CDR1 and CDR2 are SGDLS and YYNGEE. The CDR3 runs 15 residues. This CDR3 reads CASSVETGGKYEQYF. The CDR3, as DNA: TGTGCCAGCAGCGTGGAGACAGGGGGTAAGTACGAGCAGTACTTC.

This clonotype has a handful of counts. The chain uses TRBV29-1 and TRBJ2-1; TRBD2 aligns across 7 bases. Losses at the gene ends were 8 bases for V and 5 bases for J; bases not matched to a gene: 12. This CDR3 contains 14 residues. Germline CDR1 is SQVTM and CDR2 is ANQGSEA. This chain's CDR3 is CSFSRGLSHNEQFF. CDR3 in DNA: TGCAGCTTCTCCCGGGGACTAAGCCACAATGAGCAGTTCTTC.

The chain has TRBV6-6 and TRBJ2-1; TRBD2 aligns across 12 bases. The CDR3 sequence is 15 residues long. Germline V gene data show CDR1 as MNHNY and CDR2 as SVGAGI (reference sequence). Unmatched junction bases numbered 2, after V lost 8 bases and J lost 0 bases. In DNA form, the CDR3 reads TGTGCCAGCCTGACTAGCGGGGGCTCCTACAATGAGCAGTTCTTC. Protein: CASLTSGGSYNEQFF.

The CDR3 region is CASTHSDVTSGRAVQYF. CDR3 coding DNA: TGTGCCAGCACCCACTCGGATGTCACTAGCGGGAGGGCGGTTCAGTACTTC. V is TRBV11-3 and J is TRBJ2-4; 13 nucleotides match TRBD2. The V and J ends lost 7 bases and 11 bases, in that order; junction bases with no gene match: 17. Germline V gives CDR1 SGHNT, CDR2 YENEEA. The CDR3 spans 17 residues.

A single count supports this clonotype. The chain joins TRBV5-1 to TRBJ2-2; 8 bases fit TRBD1. Germline CDR1 is SGHRS and CDR2 is YFSETQ. V gave up 0 bases and J gave up 7 bases; unmatched junction bases: 2. The CDR3 sequence is 14 residues long. CDR3 in amino acids: CASSLGGQVGELFF. As DNA, the CDR3 is TGCGCCAGCAGCTTGGGGGGACAGGTCGGGGAGCTGTTTTTT.

This clonotype was observed a handful of times. The CDR3 spells CSARVGTPWGAFF. The CDR3 DNA reads as TGCAGTGCTAGAGTCGGGACCCCCTGGGGAGCTTTCTTT. V gene TRBV20-1 combines with J gene TRBJ1-1, with D perhaps matching TRBD1 (5 bases). Per germline, CDR1 DFQATT and CDR2 SNEGSKA (reference sequence). V was cut by 1 base and J by 10 bases, with 16 bases left in between. There are 13 residues in the CDR3.

This chain links TRBV12-3 or TRBV12-4 with TRBJ2-3; the match to TRBD2 covers 8 bases. The CDR3 is made up of 14 amino acids. The ends lost 7 bases at V and 4 bases at J; junction bases unmatched: 7. The CDR3 reads CASKREGLADTQYF. Here the CDR3 DNA reads TGTGCCAGCAAACGGGAGGGCCTCGCAGATACGCAGTATTTT.

V is TRBV4-1 and J is TRBJ1-4; D remains unclear. The germline CDR1 and CDR2 sequences are MGHRA and YSYEKL. The CDR3 extends over 18 amino acids. The germline V and J ends were trimmed by 1 base and 4 bases, with 19 bases remaining between them. CDR3 sequence (DNA): TGCGCCAGCAGCCAAGGGGCGGCCCCCGCAGGCCTTAATGAAAAACTGTTTTTT. It yields the protein CASSQGAAPAGLNEKLFF.

This clonotype appeared many times. The rearrangement uses TRBV7-2 and TRBJ2-5, with 7 nucleotides matching TRBD2. This CDR3 region has 16 residues. V was pared by 5 bases and J by 4 bases, with 13 bases of the junction left unmatched. CDR1 is SGHTA and CDR2 is FQGNSA in the germline V gene. CDR3 sequence: CASSLKGVAGAETQYF. The CDR3 nucleotides are TGTGCCAGCAGCCTAAAAGGGGTAGCGGGCGCAGAGACCCAGTACTTC.

This clonotype was detected only a few times. This chain connects TRBV5-1 to TRBJ2-1, with D unresolved. The germline V gene encodes CDR1 SGHRS and CDR2 YFSETQ. The CDR3 is 13 amino acids. Trimming took off 5 bases at V and 2 bases at J, with 8 bases between the two ends. CDR3 sequence: CASSSKAYNEQFF. The CDR3 DNA reads TGCGCCAGCAGTTCGAAGGCCTACAATGAGCAGTTCTTC. Combining the CDR3 with reference TRBV5-1 and TRBJ2-1 gives the whole variable domain KAGVTQTPRYLIKTRGQQVTLSCSPISGHRSVSWYQQTPGQGLQFLFEYFSETQRNKGNFPGRFSGRQFSNSRSEMNVSTLELGDSALYLCASSSKAYNEQFFGPGTRLTVL.